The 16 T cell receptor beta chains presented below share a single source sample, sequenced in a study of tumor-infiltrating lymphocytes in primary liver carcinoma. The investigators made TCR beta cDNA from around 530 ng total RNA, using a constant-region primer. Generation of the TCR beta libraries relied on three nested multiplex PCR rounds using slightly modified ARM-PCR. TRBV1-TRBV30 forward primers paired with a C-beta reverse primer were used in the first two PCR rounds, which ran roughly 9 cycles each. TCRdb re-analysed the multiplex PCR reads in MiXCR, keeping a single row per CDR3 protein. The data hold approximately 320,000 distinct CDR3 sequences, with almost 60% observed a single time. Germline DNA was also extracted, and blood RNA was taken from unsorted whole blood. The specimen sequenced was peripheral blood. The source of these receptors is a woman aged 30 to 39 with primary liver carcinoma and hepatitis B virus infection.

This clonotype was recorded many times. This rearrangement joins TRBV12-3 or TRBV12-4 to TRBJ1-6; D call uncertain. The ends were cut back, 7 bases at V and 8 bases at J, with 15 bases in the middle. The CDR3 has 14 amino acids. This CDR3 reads CASKEGRLDSPLHF. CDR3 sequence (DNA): TGTGCCAGCAAGGAAGGCCGGTTGGATTCACCCCTCCACTTT.

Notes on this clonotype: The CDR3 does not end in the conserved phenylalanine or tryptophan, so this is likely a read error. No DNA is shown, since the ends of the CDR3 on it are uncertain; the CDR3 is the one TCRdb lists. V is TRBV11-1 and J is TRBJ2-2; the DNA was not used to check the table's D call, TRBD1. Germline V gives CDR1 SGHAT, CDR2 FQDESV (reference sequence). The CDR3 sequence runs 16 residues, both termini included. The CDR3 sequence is CASSLVGGMNTGELLL.

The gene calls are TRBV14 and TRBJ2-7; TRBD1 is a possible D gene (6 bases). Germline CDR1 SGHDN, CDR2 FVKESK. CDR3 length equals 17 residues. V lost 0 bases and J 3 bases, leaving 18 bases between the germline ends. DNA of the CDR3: TGTGCCAGCAGCCAAGATGTAGGGCAGGGGACCCTCTACGAGCAGTACTTC. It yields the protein CASSQDVGQGTLYEQYF.

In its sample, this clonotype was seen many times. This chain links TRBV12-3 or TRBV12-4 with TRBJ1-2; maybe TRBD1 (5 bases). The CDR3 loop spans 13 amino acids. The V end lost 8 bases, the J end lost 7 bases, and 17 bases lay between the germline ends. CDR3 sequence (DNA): TGTGCCAGCGATTGGGGGGATCGCCCTGGCTACACCTTC. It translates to CASDWGDRPGYTF.

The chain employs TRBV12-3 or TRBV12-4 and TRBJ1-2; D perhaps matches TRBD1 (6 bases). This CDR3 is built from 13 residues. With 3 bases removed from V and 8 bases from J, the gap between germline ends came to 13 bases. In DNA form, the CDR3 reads TGTGCCAGCAGTTTCGTCAGGGGAGGAGGCTACACCTTC. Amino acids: CASSFVRGGGYTF.

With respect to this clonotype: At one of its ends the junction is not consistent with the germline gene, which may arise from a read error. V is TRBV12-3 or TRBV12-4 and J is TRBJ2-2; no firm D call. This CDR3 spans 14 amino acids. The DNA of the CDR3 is TGTGCCGGCAGTTTCAGTAGGGTCACCGGGGAGCTGTTTTTT. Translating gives CAGSFSRVTGELFF.

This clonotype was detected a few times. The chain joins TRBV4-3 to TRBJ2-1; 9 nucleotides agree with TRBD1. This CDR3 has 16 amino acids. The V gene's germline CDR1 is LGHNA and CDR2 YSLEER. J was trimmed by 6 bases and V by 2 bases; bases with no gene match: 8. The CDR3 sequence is CASSQSWTGVGNEQFF. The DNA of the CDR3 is TGCGCCAGCAGCCAAAGTTGGACAGGGGTTGGCAATGAGCAGTTCTTC.

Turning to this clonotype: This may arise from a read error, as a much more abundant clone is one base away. The CDR3 DNA is TGCAGCGTTGGGACTGTGCCGTCTCAGTACTTC. It encodes CSVGTVPSQYF. V is TRBV29-1 and J is TRBJ2-4, with a tentative D call TRBD2 (5 bases). The CDR3 sequence is 11 residues long. Germline loops: CDR1 SQVTM, CDR2 ANQGSEA. Trimming removed 4 bases from V and 12 bases from J, with 13 bases in between.

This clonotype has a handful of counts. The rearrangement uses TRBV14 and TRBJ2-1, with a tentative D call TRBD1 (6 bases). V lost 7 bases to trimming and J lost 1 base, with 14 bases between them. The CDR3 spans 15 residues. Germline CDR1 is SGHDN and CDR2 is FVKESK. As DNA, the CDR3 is TGTGCCAGCACCCCCTACAGGGCATCCTACAATGAGCAGTTCTTC. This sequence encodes CASTPYRASYNEQFF.

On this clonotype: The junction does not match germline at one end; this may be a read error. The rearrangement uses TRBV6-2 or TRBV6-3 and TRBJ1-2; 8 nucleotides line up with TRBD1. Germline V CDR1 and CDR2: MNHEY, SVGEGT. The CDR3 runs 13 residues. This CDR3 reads CTSSYSGQDGYTF. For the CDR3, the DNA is TGTACCAGCAGTTACTCGGGACAGGATGGCTACACCTTC.

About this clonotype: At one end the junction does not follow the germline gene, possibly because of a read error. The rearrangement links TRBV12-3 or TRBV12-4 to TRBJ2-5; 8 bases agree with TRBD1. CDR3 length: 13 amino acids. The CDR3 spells CASSQGARGTHYF. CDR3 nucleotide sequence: TGTGCCAGCAGCCAGGGGGCGCGAGGGACCCACTACTTC.

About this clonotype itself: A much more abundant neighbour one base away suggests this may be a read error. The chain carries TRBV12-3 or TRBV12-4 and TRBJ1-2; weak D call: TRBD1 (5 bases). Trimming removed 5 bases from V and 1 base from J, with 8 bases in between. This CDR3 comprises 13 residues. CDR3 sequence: CASSRRGNYGYTF. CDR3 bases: TGTGCCAGCAGTCGAAGGGGTAACTATGGCTACACCTTC.

The CDR3 coding sequence is TGTGCCAGCAGTGAAACCGCTAGCGGCGTCTACGAGCAGTACTTC. Its protein is CASSETASGVYEQYF. The chain carries TRBV6-1 and TRBJ2-7; 7 bases fit TRBD2. From germline, CDR1 is MNHNS and CDR2 SASEGT. V lost 2 bases and J lost 3; bases outside the gene matches: 7. The CDR3 runs 15 residues.

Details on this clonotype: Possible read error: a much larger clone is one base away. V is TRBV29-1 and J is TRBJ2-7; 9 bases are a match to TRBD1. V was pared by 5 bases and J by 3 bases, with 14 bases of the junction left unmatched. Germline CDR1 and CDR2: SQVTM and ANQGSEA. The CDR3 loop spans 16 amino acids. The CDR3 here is CSVKLGRTGAYYEQYF. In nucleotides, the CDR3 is TGCAGCGTTAAATTAGGTAGGACAGGGGCATACTACGAGCAGTACTTC.

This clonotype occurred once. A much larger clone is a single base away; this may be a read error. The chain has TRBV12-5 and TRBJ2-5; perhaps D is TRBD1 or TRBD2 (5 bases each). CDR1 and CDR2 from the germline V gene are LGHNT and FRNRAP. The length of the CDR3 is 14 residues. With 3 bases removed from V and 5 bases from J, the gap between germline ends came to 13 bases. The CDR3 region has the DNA TGTGCTAGTGGTTTAGACAGCCGAGGGGAGACCCAGTACTTC. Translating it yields CASGLDSRGETQYF.

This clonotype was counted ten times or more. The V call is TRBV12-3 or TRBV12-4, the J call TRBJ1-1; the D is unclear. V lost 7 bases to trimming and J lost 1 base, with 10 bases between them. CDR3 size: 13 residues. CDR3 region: CASTVWGNTEAFF. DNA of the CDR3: TGTGCCAGCACCGTCTGGGGGAACACTGAAGCTTTCTTT.